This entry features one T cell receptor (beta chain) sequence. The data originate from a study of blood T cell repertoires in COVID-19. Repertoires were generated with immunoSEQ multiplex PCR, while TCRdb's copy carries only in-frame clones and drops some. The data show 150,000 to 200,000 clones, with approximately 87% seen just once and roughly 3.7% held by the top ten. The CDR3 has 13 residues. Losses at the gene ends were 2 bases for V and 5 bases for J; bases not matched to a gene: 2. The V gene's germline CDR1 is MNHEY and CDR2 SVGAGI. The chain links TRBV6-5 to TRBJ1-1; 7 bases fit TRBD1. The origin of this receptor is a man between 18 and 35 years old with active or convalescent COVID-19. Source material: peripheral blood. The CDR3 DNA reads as TGTGCCAGCAGTTACAGGGGGCGGACTGAAGCTTTCTTT. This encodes CASSYRGRTEAFF.